The 32 T cell receptor beta chains below come from one sample, sequenced in a study of T cells after yellow fever vaccination. In TCRdb, the 5' RACE reads were re-called with MiXCR into one record per CDR3 protein. The top ten clones hold around 3.5% of a sample with around 250,000 distinct CDR3 sequences, around 4.9% of them seen once. Sequenced here: CD4+ T cells sorted from PBMCs, sampled on the day of the yellow fever booster vaccination. The receptors shown here come from a man aged 18 to 29 who received the YFV17D yellow fever vaccine.

In its sample, this clonotype was seen many times. V and J are TRBV20-1 and TRBJ2-7, with 13 bases aligning to TRBD2. Germline CDR1 DFQATT, CDR2 SNEGSKA (reference sequence). CDR3 length equals 16 residues. The J segment lost 4 bases and the V segment lost 6 bases, leaving 12 bases of the junction unmatched. The CDR3 reads CSAAPTSGGIPYEQYF. The CDR3 DNA follows: TGCAGTGCCGCTCCGACTAGCGGGGGGATCCCATACGAGCAGTACTTC.

In its sample, this clonotype was seen a few times. Here the CDR3 reads CATSRGGRGVNTEAFF. The CDR3 DNA is TGTGCCACCAGCAGAGGGGGTCGGGGGGTGAACACTGAAGCTTTCTTT. The rearrangement links TRBV15 to TRBJ1-1, with a weak D call TRBD1 (5 bases). From germline, CDR1 is LNHNV and CDR2 YYDKDF (reference sequence). The CDR3 length is 16 residues. V lost 1 base, J lost 0 bases, and 12 bases lay in between.

This clonotype was detected a few times. This chain links TRBV20-1 with TRBJ1-1; 8 bases align to TRBD1. The germline V gene encodes CDR1 DFQATT and CDR2 SNEGSKA (reference sequence). The CDR3 extends over 14 amino acids. Trimming at V came to 3 bases and at J to 4 bases, leaving 7 bases not matched to a gene. CDR3 in DNA: TGCAGTGCTAGGCTGGGGCAGGGGGCCACTGAAGCTTTCTTT. Translation gives CSARLGQGATEAFF.

At least ten counts were recorded for this clonotype. This rearrangement joins TRBV29-1 to TRBJ1-6; no clear D. CDR1 and CDR2 (germline): SQVTM, ANQGSEA. CDR3 length: 13 amino acids. V gave up 5 bases and J gave up 7 bases, with 12 bases separating them. The CDR3 region is CSVWAGPNSPLHF. CDR3 DNA: TGCAGCGTTTGGGCTGGGCCAAATTCACCCCTCCACTTT.

This clonotype has ten or more counts. This rearrangement joins TRBV18 to TRBJ1-1, with TRBD1 matching over 11 bases. V lost 2 bases and J lost 5; bases outside the gene matches: 4. Germline lookup yields CDR1 KGHSH and CDR2 LQKENI. The CDR3 length is 15 residues. CDR3 coding DNA: TGTGCCAGCTCACCAGGACAGGGGGCGCGGACTGAAGCTTTCTTT. It specifies CASSPGQGARTEAFF.

The chain is built from TRBV4-3 and TRBJ1-2; D ambiguous. This CDR3 has 15 residues. Germline-derived CDR1 and CDR2 are LGHNA and YSLEER. V lost 0 bases and J lost 4, with 12 bases in between. DNA of the CDR3: TGCGCCAGCAGCCAAGATTCGCAGTTTGTCTATGGCTACACCTTC. Protein sequence: CASSQDSQFVYGYTF.

At least ten counts were recorded for this clonotype. The chain couples TRBV6-2 or TRBV6-3 to TRBJ2-1; 8 positions match TRBD2. The CDR3 consists of 13 residues. Germline assignment: CDR1 MNHEY and CDR2 SVGEGT. Trimming took 8 bases from V and 9 from J; bases not matched to a gene: 9. CDR3 bases: TGTGCCAGCCGGGGGGGCAGCTGGAGTGAGCAGTTCTTC. Its protein product is CASRGGSWSEQFF.

This clonotype was seen only a few times. The chain has TRBV18 and TRBJ1-1, with 7 positions matching TRBD1. V dropped 3 bases and J dropped 6; count of bases not matched to a gene: 4. This CDR3 has 13 amino acids. Germline CDR1 KGHSH, CDR2 LQKENI. CDR3 in DNA: TGTGCCAGCTCACCCAGCAGGGGGGCTGAAGCTTTCTTT. The encoded protein is CASSPSRGAEAFF.

V is TRBV5-1 and J is TRBJ1-4, with D maybe TRBD1 (6 bases). Germline CDR1 is SGHRS and CDR2 is YFSETQ. The CDR3 is 14 residues long. V lost 5 bases and J lost 4, with 12 bases in between. The CDR3, as DNA: TGCGCCAGCAGGCAGGGGAAGGTTAATGAAAAACTGTTTTTT. It is translated as CASRQGKVNEKLFF.

This clonotype has ten or more counts. The rearrangement uses TRBV10-3 and TRBJ1-4; D is unclear. The CDR3 totals 15 residues. CDR1 is ENHRY, CDR2 SYGVKD, per germline. Trimming cost V 0 bases and J 1 base, with 6 bases left between them. In nucleotides, the CDR3 is TGTGCCATCAGTGAGTCGAGTGGAACTAATGAAAAACTGTTTTTT. This translates into CAISESSGTNEKLFF.

This clonotype was observed a few times. For the CDR3, the DNA is TGTGCCAGCACCCCCGGCGGACCCTCCTACGAGCAGTACGTC. It specifies CASTPGGPSYEQYV. The chain employs TRBV28 and TRBJ2-7; D is unclear. V was clipped by 7 bases and J by 0 bases, with 13 bases between them. Germline V gene lookup returns CDR1 MDHEN and CDR2 SYDVKM. The CDR3 runs 14 residues.

The chain links TRBV6-2 or TRBV6-3 to TRBJ2-7, with 7 bases fitting TRBD1. The V and J ends lost 8 bases and 0 bases, in that order; junction bases with no gene match: 7. The germline V gene has CDR1 MNHEY and CDR2 SVGEGT. The CDR3 contains 14 residues. CDR3 region: CASGDRERSYEQYV. CDR3 DNA: TGTGCCAGCGGAGACAGGGAGCGCTCCTACGAGCAGTACGTC.

V usage is TRBV20-1 and J usage is TRBJ2-1; D is unresolved. V shed 3 bases and J shed 3 bases, with 3 bases lying between them. Per germline, CDR1 DFQATT and CDR2 SNEGSKA (reference sequence). The length of the CDR3 is 11 residues. The CDR3 loop reads CSASYYNEQFF. CDR3 sequence (DNA): TGCAGTGCTAGTTACTACAATGAGCAGTTCTTC.

This clonotype showed up many times. V and J are TRBV20-1 and TRBJ2-7; 10 nucleotides agree with TRBD2. This CDR3 is 13 amino acids long. V shed 6 bases and J 5 bases; nucleotides not matched to a gene: 7. The germline V gene has CDR1 DFQATT and CDR2 SNEGSKA (reference sequence). The CDR3 bases are TGCAGTGCCGAACTAGCGGGGAGCAACGAGCAGTACGTC. Translation gives CSAELAGSNEQYV.

The V gene is TRBV5-1, the J gene TRBJ2-3; 14 bases agree with TRBD2. There are 18 residues in the CDR3. J lost 0 bases, V lost 2 bases, and 5 bases had no gene match. Germline-derived CDR1 and CDR2 are SGHRS and YFSETQ. For the CDR3, the DNA is TGCGCCAGCAGCTTAGGACTAGCGGGGGGCGCTAGCACAGATACGCAGTATTTT. It is translated as CASSLGLAGGASTDTQYF. The full variable domain, in which reference TRBV5-1 and TRBJ2-3 provide the parts outside the CDR3, is KAGVTQTPRYLIKTRGQQVTLSCSPISGHRSVSWYQQTPGQGLQFLFEYFSETQRNKGNFPGRFSGRQFSNSRSEMNVSTLELGDSALYLCASSLGLAGGASTDTQYFGPGTRLTVL.

This sequence joins TRBV19 and TRBJ2-7; TRBD2 aligns across 7 bases. Germline V gene lookup returns CDR1 LNHDA and CDR2 SQIVND (reference sequence). CDR3 length: 15 amino acids. The V gene end was trimmed by 9 bases and the J gene end by 2 bases; junction bases not matched to a gene: 13. The CDR3 protein is CASSREDSFTYEQYF. CDR3 in DNA: TGTGCCAGCTCCCGGGAGGACTCCTTTACCTACGAGCAGTACTTC.

This clonotype was seen ten or more times. V is TRBV7-9 and J is TRBJ2-5; no definite D call. Germline V gives CDR1 SEHNR, CDR2 FQNEAQ (reference sequence). The CDR3 is 14 residues long. V lost 2 bases and J lost 0, with 7 bases in between. CDR3 bases: TGTGCCAGCAGCTTAAGGTTCAACCAAGAGACCCAGTACTTC. This gives the protein CASSLRFNQETQYF.

The rearrangement links TRBV5-6 to TRBJ2-1; D is perhaps TRBD2 (8 bases). The CDR3 is made up of 15 amino acids. CDR1 is SGHDT and CDR2 is YYEEEE in the germline V gene. Trimming stripped 4 bases from V and 4 bases from J, with 15 bases between. This chain's CDR3 is CASSTGGTVYNEQFF. Here the CDR3 DNA reads TGTGCCAGCAGCACGGGGGGGACAGTTTACAATGAGCAGTTCTTC.

V is TRBV5-1 and J is TRBJ2-1; unclear D gene. Per germline, CDR1 SGHRS and CDR2 YFSETQ. Trimming took off 0 bases at V and 7 bases at J, with 11 bases between the two ends. This CDR3 comprises 14 residues. The CDR3 spells CASSLVGPVNEQFF. The CDR3 nucleotides are TGCGCCAGCAGCTTGGTTGGGCCAGTGAATGAGCAGTTCTTC.

This clonotype was seen more than once but under ten times. The chain combines TRBV5-1 with TRBJ2-7; 7 bases align to TRBD1. Germline V CDR1 and CDR2: SGHRS, YFSETQ. The CDR3 contains 15 residues. Trimming took 3 bases from V and 4 from J; bases not matched to a gene: 10. The CDR3 spells CASSSLPGQTYEQYV. The CDR3 nucleotides are TGCGCCAGCAGCTCCCTTCCGGGACAGACATACGAGCAGTACGTC.

The chain links TRBV2 to TRBJ2-1; a weak D match, TRBD2 (6 bases). The CDR3 has 13 residues. Germline CDR1 SNHLY, CDR2 FYNNEI. Trimming removed 9 bases from V and 0 bases from J, with 9 bases in between. For the CDR3, the DNA is TGTGCCAGTTTTAGCGGCTCCTACAATGAGCAGTTCTTC. Its translation: CASFSGSYNEQFF.

This clonotype was detected ten times or more. The chain joins TRBV5-1 to TRBJ1-1; possibly TRBD1 for D (5 bases). Per germline, CDR1 SGHRS and CDR2 YFSETQ. This CDR3 region has 14 residues. V was trimmed by 2 bases and J by 1 base, leaving 9 bases between them. For the CDR3, the DNA is TGCGCCAGCAGCTTCCAGGGTACGAACACTGAAGCTTTCTTT. Protein product: CASSFQGTNTEAFF.

The table lists this clonotype with a few counts. The chain combines TRBV10-1 with TRBJ2-3; perhaps TRBD2 as D (7 bases). The CDR3 runs to 15 residues. CDR1 is WNHNN, CDR2 SYGVQD, per germline (reference sequence). Trimming removed 0 bases at V and 7 bases at J, with 14 bases between. CDR3 DNA sequence: TGCGCCAGCAGTGAGTCTTGGGGGGGGCGAAATACGCAGTATTTT. It codes for CASSESWGGRNTQYF.

This clonotype showed up many times. The V call is TRBV7-9, the J call TRBJ2-3; the match to TRBD2 covers 11 bases. This CDR3 has 16 amino acids. The germline V gene has CDR1 SEHNR and CDR2 FQNEAQ (reference sequence). V shed 3 bases, J shed 4 bases, and the junction held 6 bases outside the gene matches. The CDR3 sequence: CASSFYSGGAADTQYF. The DNA for the CDR3 is TGTGCCAGCAGCTTCTATAGCGGGGGGGCCGCAGATACGCAGTATTTT.

The chain is built from TRBV5-1 and TRBJ2-3, with 10 bases aligning to TRBD2. V lost 4 bases and J lost 6; bases outside the gene matches: 8. This CDR3 region has 15 residues. CDR1 and CDR2 (germline): SGHRS, YFSETQ. CDR3 loop: CASSLRAGGEDTQYF. The DNA of the CDR3 is TGCGCCAGCAGCCTACGAGCGGGGGGGGAGGATACGCAGTATTTT.

This clonotype was counted between two and nine times. J is TRBJ1-1 and V is TRBV19; weak D call: TRBD1 (5 bases). V was pared by 6 bases and J by 0 bases, with 11 bases between. In germline, CDR1 is LNHDA, CDR2 SQIVND (reference sequence). The CDR3 totals 14 residues. CDR3 coding DNA: TGTGCCAGTAGGCCTGACAGAATGAACACTGAAGCTTTCTTT. Encoded protein: CASRPDRMNTEAFF.

The table lists this clonotype with a few counts. The chain combines TRBV4-3 with TRBJ2-1, with D maybe TRBD2 (5 bases). V dropped 0 bases and J dropped 6 bases, with 9 bases sitting between them. The CDR3 has 14 amino acids. Germline assignment: CDR1 LGHNA and CDR2 YSLEER. The CDR3 sequence: CASSQDGVINEQFF. CDR3 nucleotide sequence: TGCGCCAGCAGCCAAGACGGGGTAATCAATGAGCAGTTCTTC.

This clonotype was seen at least ten times. The rearrangement links TRBV4-1 to TRBJ2-7; D possibly uses TRBD1 or TRBD2 (5 bases each). Looked up from germline, CDR1 is MGHRA and CDR2 is YSYEKL. The V and J ends lost 1 base and 6 bases respectively, with 13 bases between them. CDR3 length: 14 amino acids. CDR3 protein: CASSQGTQSGEQYV. The CDR3 nucleotides are TGCGCCAGCAGCCAAGGGACACAAAGCGGCGAGCAGTACGTC.

There are a few counts of this clonotype. The chain couples TRBV9 to TRBJ1-6, with 9 bases lining up with TRBD1. The germline gives CDR1 SGDLS, CDR2 YYNGEE. CDR3 length equals 14 residues. J lost 11 bases, V lost 5 bases, and 8 bases had no gene match. The CDR3 DNA reads TGTGCCAGCAGGGCGGGACAGGGTAGTGCACCCCTCCACTTT. Translating it yields CASRAGQGSAPLHF. Full variable domain (remainder filled in from reference TRBV9 and TRBJ1-6): DSGVTQTPKHLITATGQRVTLRCSPRSGDLSVYWYQQSLDQGLQFLIQYYNGEERAKGNILERFSAQQFPDLHSELNLSSLELGDSALYFCASRAGQGSAPLHFGNGTRLTVT.

This clonotype appeared many times. This chain connects TRBV18 to TRBJ1-1, with TRBD1 as a possible D gene (5 bases). The germline V gene encodes CDR1 KGHSH and CDR2 LQKENI. This CDR3 has 16 amino acids. With 1 base removed from V and 1 base from J, the gap between germline ends came to 13 bases. The CDR3 is CASSPQRGGRNTEAFF. The CDR3 region has the DNA TGTGCCAGCTCACCACAAAGGGGCGGACGGAACACTGAAGCTTTCTTT. The variable domain in full, with the rest retrieved from reference TRBV18 and TRBJ1-1, is NAGVMQNPRHLVRRRGQEARLRCSPMKGHSHVYWYRQLPEEGLKFMVYLQKENIIDESGMPKERFSAEFPKEGPSILRIQQVVRGDSAAYFCASSPQRGGRNTEAFFGQGTRLTVV.

V is TRBV24-1 and J is TRBJ2-3, with TRBD1 matching over 8 bases. The trim removed 3 bases at V and 7 bases at J, leaving 8 bases unmatched. Germline lookup yields CDR1 KGHDR and CDR2 SFDVKD. The CDR3 has 15 residues. The CDR3 here is CATSDVTGARNTQYF. CDR3 DNA: TGTGCCACCAGTGATGTGACAGGGGCACGGAATACGCAGTATTTT.

This chain connects TRBV4-1 to TRBJ2-2; 12 bases are shared with TRBD2. Germline V gene sequence: CDR1 MGHRA, CDR2 YSYEKL. The CDR3 totals 18 residues. The trim removed 0 bases at V and 5 bases at J, leaving 7 bases unmatched. CDR3 in amino acids: CASSQDLLAGGPTGELFF. The DNA of the CDR3 is TGCGCCAGCAGCCAAGATCTCCTAGCGGGGGGGCCGACCGGGGAGCTGTTTTTT.